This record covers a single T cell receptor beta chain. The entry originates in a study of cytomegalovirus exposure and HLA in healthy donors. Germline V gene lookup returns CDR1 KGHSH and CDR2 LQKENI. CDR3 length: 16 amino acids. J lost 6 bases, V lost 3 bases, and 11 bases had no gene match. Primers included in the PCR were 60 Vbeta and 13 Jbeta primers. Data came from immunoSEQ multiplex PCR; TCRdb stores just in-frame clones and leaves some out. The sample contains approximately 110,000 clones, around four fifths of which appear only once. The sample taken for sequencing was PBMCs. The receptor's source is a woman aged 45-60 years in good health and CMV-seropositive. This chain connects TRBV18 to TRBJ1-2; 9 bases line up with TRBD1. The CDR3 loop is CASSPGTGTVWDGYTF. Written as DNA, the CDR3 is TGTGCCAGCTCACCCGGGACAGGGACCGTTTGGGATGGCTACACCTTC.